A selection of T cell receptor beta chains follows, all from one sample in a study of cytomegalovirus exposure and HLA in healthy donors. Here immunoSEQ multiplex PCR was the method, and the copy in TCRdb shows in-frame clones only, minus some. This table holds about 190,000 clones, around 79% found once. Sequencing was done on a sample of PBMCs. The receptors shown here come from a woman younger than 35 in good health and CMV-seronegative. Each CDR3 is given with its conserved first and last residue. Fields, in order: D gene, J gene, V gene, clone size, CDR3 protein, CDR3 DNA. The D gene is left open where the match is weak. Where a row states a size, it is once, few, many or the class of an expanded clone; other rows omit it.

NA | TRBJ1-5 | TRBV28 | NA | CASSFDSGYSNQPQHF | TGTGCCAGCAGTTTTGACAGCGGGTATAGCAATCAGCCCCAGCATTTT
TRBD2 | TRBJ2-3 | TRBV4-2 | NA | CASSQDPKRLAVTDTQYF | TGTGCCAGCAGCCAAGATCCTAAAAGACTAGCGGTCACAGATACGCAGTATTTT
NA | TRBJ1-2 | TRBV27 | NA | CASSSVANYGYTF | TGTGCCAGCAGTTCCGTAGCTAACTATGGCTACACCTTC
TRBD1 | TRBJ2-2 | TRBV7-3 | NA | CASSPQGVMNTGELFF | TGTGCCAGCAGCCCGCAGGGGGTTATGAACACCGGGGAGCTGTTTTTT
NA | TRBJ1-6 | TRBV19 | NA | CASGDRAYNSPLHF | TGTGCCAGCGGAGACAGAGCCTATAATTCACCCCTCCACTTT
NA | TRBJ2-2 | TRBV27 | NA | CASTGATGELFF | TGTGCCAGCACAGGGGCTACCGGGGAGCTGTTTTTT
TRBD1 | TRBJ1-6 | TRBV11-2 | NA | CASMRLTGQQYNSPLHF | TGTGCCAGCATGCGCTTAACGGGACAGCAATATAATTCACCCCTCCACTTT
NA | TRBJ1-2 | TRBV18 | NA | CASSPRQSGSYGYTF | TGTGCCAGCTCACCGAGACAGTCCGGATCCTATGGCTACACCTTC
NA | TRBJ1-5 | TRBV28 | NA | CASTWRSNQPQHF | TGTGCCAGCACGTGGAGGAGCAATCAGCCCCAGCATTTT
NA | TRBJ1-3 | TRBV19 | NA | CASSTRQATGGNTIYF | TGTGCCAGTAGTACCAGACAGGCGACCGGAGGAAACACCATATATTTT
NA | TRBJ1-3 | TRBV5-1 | NA | CASSLYTGTSGNTIYF | TGCGCCAGCAGCTTATACACAGGGACCTCTGGAAACACCATATATTTT
TRBD2 | TRBJ2-1 | TRBV30 | NA | CAWSSPITSGLRNEQFF | TGTGCCTGGAGCTCCCCCATCACTAGCGGTCTTAGAAATGAGCAGTTCTTC
NA | TRBJ2-7 | TRBV7-6 | NA | CASSSGLTNEQYF | TGTGCCAGCAGCTCTGGGCTCACGAACGAGCAGTACTTC
TRBD1 | TRBJ2-5 | TRBV27 | once | CASSYPPGQPKTQYF | TGTGCCAGCAGTTACCCACCGGGACAGCCAAAGACCCAGTACTTC
NA | TRBJ2-1 | TRBV10-1 | once | CASSVRSGPYNEQFF | TGCGCCAGCAGTGTACGGTCCGGTCCGTACAATGAGCAGTTCTTC
NA | TRBJ2-1 | TRBV21-1 | NA | CASSKARDYLAYNEQFF | TGTGCCAGCAGCAAAGCACGGGACTACTTAGCCTACAATGAGCAGTTCTTC
TRBD1 | TRBJ1-3 | TRBV5-1 | NA | CASSSAGTGGNTIYF | TGCGCCAGCAGCTCCGCCGGGACAGGGGGAAACACCATATATTTT
NA | TRBJ1-2 | TRBV7-2 | NA | CASSLPGGAGYGYTF | TGTGCCAGCAGCCTCCCGGGCGGGGCGGGCTATGGCTACACCTTC
NA | TRBJ2-5 | TRBV5-1 | NA | CASNPSTGPETQYF | TGCGCCAGCAACCCCTCGACAGGTCCAGAGACCCAGTACTTC
NA | TRBJ2-7 | TRBV28 | NA | CASSLYSQGREQYF | TGTGCCAGCAGTTTATACTCCCAGGGGCGCGAGCAGTACTTC
TRBD2 | TRBJ2-1 | TRBV9 | NA | CASSDPHGVAGSNEQFF | TGTGCCAGCAGCGACCCCCACGGGGTAGCGGGTTCCAATGAGCAGTTCTTC
TRBD1 | TRBJ1-2 | TRBV5-1 | NA | CASSFLGTGANYGYTF | TGCGCCAGCAGCTTTTTGGGGACAGGAGCTAACTATGGCTACACCTTC
NA | TRBJ2-7 | TRBV27 | NA | CASKRHQTYEQYF | TGTGCCAGCAAAAGACACCAAACCTACGAGCAGTACTTC
NA | TRBJ2-7 | TRBV7-2 | NA | CASSLGDARGYEQYF | TGTGCCAGCAGCTTGGGGGATGCGCGGGGCTACGAGCAGTACTTC